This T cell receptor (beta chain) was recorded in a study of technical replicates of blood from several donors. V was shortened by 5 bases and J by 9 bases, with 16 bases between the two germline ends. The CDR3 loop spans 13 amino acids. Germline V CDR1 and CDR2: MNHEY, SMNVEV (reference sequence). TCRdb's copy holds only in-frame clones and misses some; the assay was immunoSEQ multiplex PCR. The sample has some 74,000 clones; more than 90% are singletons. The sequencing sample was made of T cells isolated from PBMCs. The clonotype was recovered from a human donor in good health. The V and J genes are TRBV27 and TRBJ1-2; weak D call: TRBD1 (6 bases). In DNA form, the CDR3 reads TGTGCCAGCAGTCAAACGACAGGAGGAAGCTACACCTTC. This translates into CASSQTTGGSYTF.